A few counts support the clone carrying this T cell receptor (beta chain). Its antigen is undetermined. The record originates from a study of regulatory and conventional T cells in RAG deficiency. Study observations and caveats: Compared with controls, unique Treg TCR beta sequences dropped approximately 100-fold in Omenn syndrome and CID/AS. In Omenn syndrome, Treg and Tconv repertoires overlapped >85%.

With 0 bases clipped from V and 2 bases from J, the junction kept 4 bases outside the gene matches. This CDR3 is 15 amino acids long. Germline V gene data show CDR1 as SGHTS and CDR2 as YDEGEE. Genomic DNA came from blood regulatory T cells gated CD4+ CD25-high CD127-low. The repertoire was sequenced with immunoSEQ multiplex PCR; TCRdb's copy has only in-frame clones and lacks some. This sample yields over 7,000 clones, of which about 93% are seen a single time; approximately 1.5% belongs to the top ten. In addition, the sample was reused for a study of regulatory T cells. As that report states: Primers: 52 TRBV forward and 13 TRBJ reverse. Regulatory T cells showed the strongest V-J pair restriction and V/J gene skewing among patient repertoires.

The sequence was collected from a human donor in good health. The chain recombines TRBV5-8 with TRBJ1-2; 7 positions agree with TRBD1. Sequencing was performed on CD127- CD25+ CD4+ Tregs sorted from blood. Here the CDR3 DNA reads TGTGCCAGCAGCTTGGGTGGGACAGTAAACTATGGCTACACCTTC. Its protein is CASSLGGTVNYGYTF.